A selection of T cell receptor beta chains follows, all from one sample in a study of Tregs in tolerant kidney transplant recipients. Sequencing was performed with immunoSEQ multiplex PCR; in TCRdb, only in-frame clones are kept and a portion is missing. This table holds more than 90,000 clones, about 90% found once. The sample taken for sequencing was CD4+ T cells from blood. All receptors derive from a human donor in good health. CDR3s include the opening cysteine and the closing phenylalanine or tryptophan. Fields, in order: clone size, V gene, D gene, CDR3 length, J gene, CDR3 protein, CDR3 DNA. D genes are given only for firm matches. Size is stated for part of the rows, as once, few or many counts, or as a class when the clone is expanded.

once	TRBV4-1	TRBD1	17	TRBJ1-4	CASSQDRGTALNEKLFF	TGCGCCAGCAGCCAAGATCGAGGGACAGCCCTAAATGAAAAACTGTTTTTT
-	TRBV7-2	TRBD1	15	TRBJ2-2	CASSLARGLTGELFF	TGTGCCAGCAGCTTAGCCAGGGGGCTCACCGGGGAGCTGTTTTTT
-	TRBV20-1	-	11	TRBJ2-5	CSASWQETQYF	TGCAGTGCTAGCTGGCAAGAGACCCAGTACTTC
-	TRBV18	TRBD2	16	TRBJ2-1	CASSPPSGYSYNEQFF	TGTGCCAGCTCCCCACCTAGCGGGTACTCCTACAATGAGCAGTTCTTC
-	TRBV29-1	-	16	TRBJ1-1	CSVVQSDRGGIAEAFF	TGCAGCGTCGTGCAATCGGACAGAGGAGGTATCGCTGAAGCTTTCTTT
-	TRBV18	TRBD1	16	TRBJ1-1	CASSPTGQAMNTEAFF	TGTGCCAGCTCACCCACCGGACAGGCCATGAACACTGAAGCTTTCTTT
-	TRBV6-6	-	14	TRBJ1-1	CASSYGVTNTEAFF	TGTGCCAGCAGTTACGGGGTCACGAACACTGAAGCTTTCTTT
once	TRBV18	TRBD2	15	TRBJ2-7	CASSLELAGAGEQYF	TGTGCCAGCTCACTCGAACTAGCGGGAGCGGGCGAGCAGTACTTC
-	TRBV6-6	-	14	TRBJ1-2	CASSYPSGGSGYTF	TGTGCCAGCAGTTACCCCAGTGGAGGGTCAGGCTACACCTTC
-	TRBV5-4	-	14	TRBJ2-3	CASSLATSTDTQYF	TGTGCCAGCAGCTTGGCTACTAGCACAGATACGCAGTATTTT
-	TRBV15	-	12	TRBJ1-1	CATSRGALEAFF	TGTGCCACCTCCCGGGGAGCGCTAGAAGCTTTCTTT
-	TRBV7-2	-	12	TRBJ2-1	CASSRNRNEQFF	TGTGCCAGCAGCCGAAACAGGAATGAGCAGTTCTTC
-	TRBV10-3	-	14	TRBJ2-7	CAISESGISYEQYF	TGTGCCATCAGTGAGTCGGGTATTTCTTACGAGCAGTACTTC
-	TRBV5-4	-	12	TRBJ2-5	CASSPGQETQYF	TGTGCCAGCAGCCCGGGGCAAGAGACCCAGTACTTC
-	TRBV19	-	14	TRBJ2-2	CASSRMGNTGELFF	TGTGCCAGTAGTAGGATGGGGAACACCGGGGAGCTGTTTTTT
-	TRBV5-4	-	15	TRBJ1-2	CASRFDPLQDYGYTF	TGTGCCAGCAGATTCGACCCATTACAGGATTATGGCTACACCTTC
-	TRBV7-2	-	14	TRBJ1-5	CASSPWTANQPQHF	TGTGCCAGCAGCCCATGGACCGCCAATCAGCCCCAGCATTTT
once	TRBV7-3	TRBD2	16	TRBJ2-3	CASSLIGGGNTDTQYF	TGTGCCAGCAGCTTAATAGGCGGGGGGAACACAGATACGCAGTATTTT
-	TRBV5-1	-	14	TRBJ2-3	CASSYNAGTDTQYF	TGCGCCAGCAGCTACAACGCTGGGACAGATACGCAGTATTTT